Here is one T cell receptor beta chain with its context. The entry originates in a study of blood T cell repertoires in COVID-19. Study at large: Samples representing acute and convalescent COVID-19 were sourced from the United States, Italy and Spain. T cells, B-cell-depleted T cells, or PBMCs supplied cDNA or gDNA.

V trimming: 0 bases; J trimming: 6 bases; junction bases outside the gene matches: 5. The CDR3 consists of 16 residues. The germline gives CDR1 SGHVS, CDR2 FQNEAQ. Sequencing used immunoSEQ multiplex PCR; TCRdb keeps in-frame clones, though not all of them. The sample holds over 200,000 clones, roughly 76% seen once. This sequence was found in a human donor in a cohort sampled during active COVID-19. The chain recombines TRBV7-8 with TRBJ2-1, with 10 bases identical to TRBD2. Specimen: peripheral blood. In DNA form, the CDR3 reads TGTGCCAGCAGCTTAGCCCCTAGCGGGGGTCTCAATGAGCAGTTCTTC. Its translation is CASSLAPSGGLNEQFF.